Listed here are 30 T cell receptor beta chains from one sample, sequenced in a study of Ad26.COV2.S vaccination and SARS-CoV-2 variants. Assay: immunoSEQ multiplex PCR; the TCRdb copy retains only in-frame clones and omits some. The data contain roughly 400,000 clones, around 90% of them singletons. Specified treatment: about 20 received Ad26.COV2.S at low or high dose, single or two shots; roughly five received placebo; per-sample allocation not given. Day 63 following the first vaccine or placebo injection was when the samples were taken. The sample here was peripheral blood, taken in a trial of Ad26.COV2.S vaccine versus placebo. The receptor source for this set is a person between 18 and 65 years old who received the Ad26.COV2.S COVID-19 vaccine or a placebo.

This rearrangement joins TRBV7-6 to TRBJ2-2, with a tentative D call TRBD2 (6 bases). CDR1 and CDR2 from the germline V gene are SGHVS and FNYEAQ. Trimming shortened V by 4 bases and J by 6 bases, and 18 bases separated the two germline ends. The CDR3 length is 16 residues. The CDR3 loop reads CASSSLRLDGPGELFF. For the CDR3, the DNA is TGTGCCAGCAGCTCGCTTCGACTAGATGGGCCCGGGGAGCTGTTTTTT.

This chain connects TRBV9 to TRBJ1-1; D might be TRBD1 (5 bases). Germline lookup yields CDR1 SGDLS and CDR2 YYNGEE. V dropped 0 bases and J dropped 1 base, with 19 bases sitting between them. CDR3 length equals 18 residues. CDR3 DNA: TGTGCCAGCAGCGTAGGTCCTTCTATCCGGACATCGAACACTGAAGCTTTCTTT. Its protein product is CASSVGPSIRTSNTEAFF.

V is TRBV3-1 (or the pseudogene TRBV3-2) and J is TRBJ2-1; D gene ambiguous. V gave up 1 base and J gave up 14 bases, with 12 bases separating them. This CDR3 region has 12 residues. The germline V gene has CDR1 LGHDT and CDR2 YNNKEL (reference sequence). The CDR3 DNA reads as TGTGCCAGCAGCCAAGTTGCAGGCCAGGAGTTCTTC. It yields the protein CASSQVAGQEFF.

The chain combines TRBV24-1 with TRBJ1-2, with 9 bases aligning to TRBD1. Per the germline V gene, CDR1 is KGHDR and CDR2 is SFDVKD. The trim removed 3 bases at V and 8 bases at J, leaving 12 bases unmatched. The CDR3 totals 16 residues. The CDR3 DNA reads TGTGCCACCAGTGATCACGCATGGGGACAGGGAGGGGGCTACACCTTC. Its translation is CATSDHAWGQGGGYTF.

The chain carries TRBV7-9 and TRBJ2-1; D is ambiguous. Germline V gene sequence: CDR1 SEHNR, CDR2 FQNEAQ (reference sequence). This CDR3 is 15 amino acids long. Deletions cut 5 bases from V and 5 bases from J, with 16 bases between. The CDR3 spells CASSRLARADNEQFF. The CDR3 coding sequence is TGTGCCAGCAGCCGATTGGCCCGGGCGGACAATGAGCAGTTCTTC.

The genes are TRBV10-3 and TRBJ2-5, with D perhaps matching TRBD2 (6 bases). CDR1 and CDR2 (germline): ENHRY, SYGVKD. The CDR3 covers 13 residues. The ends were cut back, 0 bases at V and 4 bases at J, with 6 bases in the middle. DNA of the CDR3: TGTGCCATCAGTGAGTCGGAGGGAGAGACCCAGTACTTC. Translated: CAISESEGETQYF.

CDR3 nucleotide sequence: TGTGCCAGCAGTGGCCTTTATAGTAGCGGGAGTAACGGGGAGCTGTTTTTT. It codes for CASSGLYSSGSNGELFF. The chain carries TRBV2 and TRBJ2-2, with 9 bases matching TRBD2. There are 17 residues in the CDR3. The germline CDR1 and CDR2 sequences are SNHLY and FYNNEI. V lost 4 bases, J lost 7 bases, and 13 bases stayed unmatched.

This clone was counted only a few times. The CDR3 sequence is CASSAPGDRGGRGELFF. The DNA for the CDR3 is TGTGCCAGCAGTGCCCCGGGGGACAGGGGTGGGAGAGGGGAGCTGTTTTTT. The V and J genes are TRBV28 and TRBJ2-2, with 10 bases identical to TRBD1. After removal of 5 bases from V and 8 bases from J, the junction contained 14 bases not matched to a gene. Germline V gene data show CDR1 as MDHEN and CDR2 as SYDVKM. The CDR3 loop spans 17 amino acids. Variable domain in full (rest from reference TRBV28 and TRBJ2-2): DVKVTQSSRYLVKRTGEKVFLECVQDMDHENMFWYRQDPGLGLRLIYFSYDVKMKEKGDIPEGYSVSREKKERFSLILESASTNQTSMYLCASSAPGDRGGRGELFFGEGSRLTVL.

Here the CDR3 DNA reads TGTGCCAGCAGCCCCACGGACGGGACCGCCAAAAACATTCAGTACTTC. Protein: CASSPTDGTAKNIQYF. V and J are TRBV5-5 and TRBJ2-4; D may match TRBD1 or TRBD2 (5 bases each). Germline CDR1 SGHKS, CDR2 YYEKEE (reference sequence). CDR3 size: 16 residues. Trimming removed 4 bases from V and 1 base from J, with 15 bases in between. The full variable domain, in which reference TRBV5-5 and TRBJ2-4 provide the parts outside the CDR3, is DAGVTQSPTHLIKTRGQQVTLRCSPISGHKSVSWYQQVLGQGPQFIFQYYEKEERGRGNFPDRFSARQFPNYSSELNVNALLLGDSALYLCASSPTDGTAKNIQYFGAGTRLSVL.

The chain is built from TRBV9 and TRBJ2-1; tentative D call: TRBD1 (6 bases). Germline V lookup: CDR1 SGDLS, CDR2 YYNGEE. Trimming left V 4 bases short and J 10 bases short, with 9 bases between. This CDR3 contains 11 residues. In DNA, the CDR3 is TGTGCCAGCAGCCGGACAGCAGAGCAGTTCTTC. Amino acid sequence: CASSRTAEQFF.

The rearrangement links TRBV6-2 or TRBV6-3 to TRBJ2-2; the D gene is possibly TRBD1 (6 bases). CDR3 length: 14 residues. Trimming took off 2 bases at V and 4 bases at J, with 8 bases between the two ends. CDR1 is MNHEY and CDR2 is SVGEGT in the germline V gene. CDR3 sequence (DNA): TGTGCCAGCAGTTACGGACAGTTCACCGGGGAGCTGTTTTTT. Its translation: CASSYGQFTGELFF.

This chain joins TRBV4-1 and TRBJ2-7, with 10 bases lining up with TRBD2. This CDR3 contains 16 residues. Germline V gene sequence: CDR1 MGHRA, CDR2 YSYEKL. Trimming at V came to 3 bases and at J to 2 bases, leaving 7 bases not matched to a gene. The CDR3 spells CASSHPSGRATYEQYF. DNA of the CDR3: TGCGCCAGCAGCCACCCAAGCGGGAGGGCCACCTACGAGCAGTACTTC.

This sequence joins TRBV6-1 and TRBJ2-1; no reliable D call. With 2 bases removed from V and 4 bases from J, the gap between germline ends came to 15 bases. This CDR3 region has 16 residues. Germline V gene sequence: CDR1 MNHNS, CDR2 SASEGT. The CDR3 loop reads CASSERPVRAYNEQFF. In DNA, the CDR3 is TGTGCCAGCAGTGAACGACCCGTTCGGGCATACAATGAGCAGTTCTTC.

The chain combines TRBV11-2 with TRBJ2-2; D gene ambiguous. CDR1 is SGHAT, CDR2 FQNNGV, per germline. V lost 9 bases to trimming and J lost 0 bases, with 14 bases between them. The CDR3 consists of 15 residues. CDR3 in DNA: TGTGCCAGTGCCTCTATAACATCGAACACCGGGGAGCTGTTTTTT. Translating it yields CASASITSNTGELFF.

This sequence joins TRBV7-7 and TRBJ2-2; D may match TRBD1 or TRBD2 (5 bases each). V was cut by 0 bases and J by 7 bases, with 12 bases left in between. Per the germline V gene, CDR1 is SSHAT and CDR2 is FNYEAQ (reference sequence). The CDR3 consists of 15 residues. DNA for the CDR3: TGTGCCAGCAGCTTAGCGGGGACGGAAAGCGGGGAGCTGTTTTTT. This encodes CASSLAGTESGELFF. Combining the CDR3 with reference TRBV7-7 and TRBJ2-2 gives the whole variable domain GAGVSQSPRYKVTKRGQDVTLRCDPISSHATLYWYQQALGQGPEFLTYFNYEAQPDKSGLPSDRFSAERPEGSISTLTIQRTEQRDSAMYRCASSLAGTESGELFFGEGSRLTVL.

The chain carries TRBV4-1 and TRBJ2-7; 8 bases fit TRBD2. The V and J ends lost 4 bases and 4 bases, in that order; junction bases with no gene match: 9. This CDR3 spans 15 amino acids. CDR1 and CDR2 from the germline V gene are MGHRA and YSYEKL. The CDR3 here is CASSPRGAGVYEQYF. The CDR3 coding sequence is TGCGCCAGCAGCCCGCGGGGAGCGGGAGTATACGAGCAGTACTTC.

Written as DNA, the CDR3 is TGTGCCAGCAGTTTATCCCCTGGACTCAATCAGCCCCAGCATTTT. As protein: CASSLSPGLNQPQHF. V usage is TRBV28 and J usage is TRBJ1-5, with no clear D. Trimming removed 1 base at V and 3 bases at J, with 10 bases between. Germline V CDR1 and CDR2: MDHEN, SYDVKM. CDR3 length: 15 amino acids.

The chain combines TRBV20-1 with TRBJ1-2; TRBD1 agrees at 7 bases. V shed 3 bases, J shed 1 base, and the junction held 2 bases outside the gene matches. Germline loops: CDR1 DFQATT, CDR2 SNEGSKA (reference sequence). The CDR3 is made up of 13 amino acids. CDR3 residues: CSASGQVNYGYTF. As DNA, the CDR3 is TGCAGTGCTAGTGGACAGGTTAACTATGGCTACACCTTC.

V and J are TRBV2 and TRBJ2-1, with no clear D. The CDR3 length is 11 residues. The germline gives CDR1 SNHLY, CDR2 FYNNEI. V dropped 7 bases and J dropped 4 bases, with 5 bases sitting between them. The CDR3 here is CASTTYNEQFF. CDR3 nucleotides: TGTGCCAGCACTACTTACAATGAGCAGTTCTTC.

This chain connects TRBV7-3 to TRBJ1-4; maybe TRBD1 (5 bases). The germline V gene has CDR1 SGHTA and CDR2 FQGTGA. The CDR3 spans 14 residues. The germline V and J ends were trimmed by 3 bases and 5 bases, with 10 bases remaining between them. The chain's CDR3 is CASSLGHLNEKLFF. CDR3 sequence (DNA): TGTGCCAGCAGCTTGGGGCATTTAAATGAAAAACTGTTTTTT. Supplemented by reference TRBV7-3 and TRBJ1-4, the full variable domain reads GAGVSQTPSNKVTEKGKYVELRCDPISGHTALYWYRQSLGQGPEFLIYFQGTGAADDSGLPNDRFFAVRPEGSVSTLKIQRTERGDSAVYLCASSLGHLNEKLFFGSGTQLSVL.

The chain recombines TRBV5-8 with TRBJ2-5; 12 positions agree with TRBD2. Unmatched junction bases numbered 6, after V lost 4 bases and J lost 5 bases. Germline CDR1 reads SGHTS; CDR2 reads YDEGEE. This CDR3 region has 15 residues. In nucleotides, the CDR3 is TGTGCCAGCAGCCCGGGGACTAGCGGGCTCGAGACCCAGTACTTC. Amino acids: CASSPGTSGLETQYF.

This clone was seen only a few times. The rearrangement uses TRBV9 and TRBJ1-5, with 10 positions matching TRBD1. The J segment lost 3 bases and the V segment lost 4 bases, leaving 4 bases of the junction unmatched. This CDR3 has 15 residues. Germline CDR1 is SGDLS and CDR2 is YYNGEE. CDR3 sequence reads: CASSRGQGDNQPQHF. The CDR3 bases are TGTGCCAGCAGCCGCGGACAGGGGGACAATCAGCCCCAGCATTTT.

This rearrangement joins TRBV28 to TRBJ1-1, with D possibly matching TRBD1 (6 bases). Trimming took 7 bases from V and 6 from J, leaving 15 bases between them. CDR1 is MDHEN and CDR2 is SYDVKM in the germline V gene. The CDR3 is made up of 13 amino acids. The CDR3 here is CASTNRQAPEAFF. DNA of the CDR3: TGTGCCAGCACCAATAGACAGGCCCCTGAAGCTTTCTTT.

The chain carries TRBV19 and TRBJ1-1; the D is unclear. Germline V gene sequence: CDR1 LNHDA, CDR2 SQIVND (reference sequence). The CDR3 totals 13 residues. V lost 2 bases, J lost 3 bases, and 7 bases lay in between. This chain's CDR3 is CASSINRDTEAFF. The CDR3 DNA reads as TGTGCCAGTAGTATAAATAGGGACACTGAAGCTTTCTTT. The complete variable domain, with remaining parts taken from reference TRBV19 and TRBJ1-1, reads DGGITQSPKYLFRKEGQNVTLSCEQNLNHDAMYWYRQDPGQGLRLIYYSQIVNDFQKGDIAEGYSVSREKKESFPLTVTSAQKNPTAFYLCASSINRDTEAFFGQGTRLTVV.

CDR3 residues: CASSVGPTGDYEQYF. The CDR3 bases are TGTGCCAGCAGCGTTGGACCTACAGGGGATTACGAGCAGTACTTC. The chain joins TRBV9 to TRBJ2-7; 7 bases are shared with TRBD1. J gave up 4 bases and V 2 bases, and 9 bases lay outside the gene matches. The CDR3 spans 15 residues. Per the germline V gene, CDR1 is SGDLS and CDR2 is YYNGEE.

This clone was observed once. The chain is built from TRBV7-2 and TRBJ2-1; 12 bases agree with TRBD2. The germline CDR1 and CDR2 sequences are SGHTA and FQGNSA. CDR3 length equals 16 residues. After removal of 5 bases from V and 0 bases from J, the junction contained 2 bases not matched to a gene. The CDR3 spells CASSTTSGSSYNEQFF. CDR3 nucleotide sequence: TGTGCCAGCAGCACGACTAGCGGGAGCTCCTACAATGAGCAGTTCTTC.

This clone was detected once. The chain recombines TRBV5-8 with TRBJ2-1, with 9 bases matching TRBD2. The J segment lost 3 bases and the V segment lost 0 bases, leaving 13 bases of the junction unmatched. CDR1 and CDR2 from the germline V gene are SGHTS and YDEGEE. The CDR3 consists of 19 residues. In DNA form, the CDR3 reads TGTGCCAGCAGCTTGGCGCCTAGCGGGAATCTGGTAGACTACAATGAGCAGTTCTTC. Its protein is CASSLAPSGNLVDYNEQFF.

The chain combines TRBV11-3 with TRBJ2-1, with 9 bases matching TRBD2. The germline V gene has CDR1 SGHNT and CDR2 YENEEA. The CDR3 consists of 15 residues. Germline trimming cut 3 bases from V and 7 bases from J; bases unmatched to any gene: 7. The CDR3 DNA follows: TGTGCCAGCAGCTTGTCGGCGGGAGGGATGAATGAGCAGTTCTTC. Protein sequence: CASSLSAGGMNEQFF.

V is TRBV11-2 and J is TRBJ2-1, with a possible D match to TRBD1 (5 bases). V was cut by 5 bases and J by 4 bases, with 15 bases left in between. This CDR3 has 15 amino acids. CDR1 and CDR2 (germline): SGHAT, FQNNGV. CDR3 protein: CASSPRVKRYNEQFF. For the CDR3, the DNA is TGTGCCAGCAGCCCCAGGGTGAAGAGGTACAATGAGCAGTTCTTC.

V usage is TRBV7-6 and J usage is TRBJ2-1; 12 bases agree with TRBD1. Looked up from germline, CDR1 is SGHVS and CDR2 is FNYEAQ. V lost 4 bases and J lost 7; bases outside the gene matches: 8. This CDR3 comprises 16 residues. The DNA for the CDR3 is TGTGCCAGCAGCTCCCGGGACAGGGGGCGTCTGAATGAGCAGTTCTTC. Protein product: CASSSRDRGRLNEQFF. The whole variable domain, remainder taken from reference TRBV7-6 and TRBJ2-1, is GAGVSQSPRYKVTKRGQDVALRCDPISGHVSLYWYRQALGQGPEFLTYFNYEAQQDKSGLPNDRFSAERPEGSISTLTIQRTEQRDSAMYRCASSSRDRGRLNEQFFGPGTRLTVL.